One sample yielded the 5 T cell receptor beta chains listed below, sequenced in a study of T cell responses to AZD1222 COVID-19 vaccine. TCRdb's table, derived via immunoSEQ multiplex PCR, lists solely in-frame clones and lacks some. The sample has under 150,000 clones, roughly 90% seen once. The sequencing used peripheral blood, collected on day 0 of AZD1222 vaccination. Receptor source: an adult in good health.

The chain is built from TRBV20-1 and TRBJ2-3; tentatively, D is TRBD1 (5 bases). CDR3 length: 11 amino acids. Germline V lookup: CDR1 DFQATT, CDR2 SNEGSKA (reference sequence). V lost 5 bases and J lost 6, with 9 bases in between. CDR3 in DNA: TGCAGTGCTGATAAGGGGGATACGCAGTATTTT. Amino acid sequence: CSADKGDTQYF.

The chain combines TRBV4-2 with TRBJ1-1; D call uncertain. Germline V gives CDR1 LGHNA, CDR2 YNFKEQ. Trimming cost V 0 bases and J 11 bases, with 16 bases left between them. This CDR3 is 14 amino acids long. As DNA, the CDR3 is TGTGCCAGCAGCCAAGAGAACGGACGGTCTGCGGCTTTCTTT. This encodes CASSQENGRSAAFF.

The chain joins TRBV27 to TRBJ2-1; the D is unclear. V lost 2 bases and J lost 1, with 6 bases in between. This CDR3 contains 14 residues. Germline V gene data show CDR1 as MNHEY and CDR2 as SMNVEV (reference sequence). CDR3 coding DNA: TGTGCCAGCAGTTTAATATTGTCCTACAATGAGCAGTTCTTC. This gives the protein CASSLILSYNEQFF.

The chain has TRBV5-1 and TRBJ1-6, with 7 bases matching TRBD1. The CDR3 is 16 residues long. The germline V gene encodes CDR1 SGHRS and CDR2 YFSETQ. Germline trimming cut 3 bases from V and 5 bases from J; bases unmatched to any gene: 8. For the CDR3, the DNA is TGCGCCAGCAGCTATTACGGGACAGCGAATAATTCACCCCTCCACTTT. As protein: CASSYYGTANNSPLHF.

This chain connects TRBV7-9 to TRBJ1-2, with a possible D match to TRBD1 (6 bases). Germline values: CDR1 SEHNR, CDR2 FQNEAQ (reference sequence). Trimming left V 11 bases short and J 7 bases short, with 17 bases between. This CDR3 comprises 12 residues. CDR3 amino acids: CALLEGEGGYTF. DNA for the CDR3: TGTGCCCTTCTAGAGGGGGAAGGTGGCTACACCTTC. Filled out from reference TRBV7-9 and TRBJ1-2, the complete variable domain reads DTGVSQNPRHKITKRGQNVTFRCDPISEHNRLYWYRQTLGQGPEFLTYFQNEAQLEKSRLLSDRFSAERPKGSFSTLEIQRTEQGDSAMYLCALLEGEGGYTFGSGTRLTVV.